This TCR beta chain emerged from a study of T cells expressing NK-cell markers. TCRdb reprocessed the 5' RACE reads and stores each CDR3 protein as one record, lacking DNA. The listing records 550,000 to 600,000 distinct CDR3 sequences. This sequence originates from a man between 18 and 35 years old in good health. Sequencing was carried out using blood T cells: a sorted CD56 or NKG2C T cell subset, CD4+ or CD8+ T cells, or bulk PBMC T cells (not recorded which).

The CDR3 spells CASSSDRLHYNEQFF. The chain is built from TRBV6-5 and TRBJ2-1; the D call of TRBD1 rests on TCRdb alone, since no DNA is present to check it. The V gene's germline CDR1 is MNHEY and CDR2 SVGAGI. CDR3 length equals 15 residues.